Below, 8 T cell receptor beta chains from the same sample are listed, as sequenced in a study of control samples from healthy donors and cancer patients. The data were produced by immunoSEQ multiplex PCR, yet TCRdb's version contains in-frame clones alone and is incomplete. The repertoire holds roughly 130,000 clones, with 91% as singletons. The sequenced sample was blood. The receptors were sampled from a man younger than 30 in good health.

The chain couples TRBV5-5 to TRBJ2-7, with a weak D call TRBD1 (6 bases). V lost 4 bases to trimming and J lost 6 bases, with 17 bases between them. This CDR3 has 14 amino acids. Germline V gene sequence: CDR1 SGHKS, CDR2 YYEKEE (reference sequence). This CDR3 is CASSAGVYFGEQYF. The CDR3 DNA sequence: TGTGCCAGCAGCGCAGGGGTGTACTTTGGCGAGCAGTACTTC.

This clone was recorded once. The chain carries TRBV6-5 and TRBJ2-7; 9 bases agree with TRBD1. The trim removed 8 bases at V and 6 bases at J, leaving 5 bases unmatched. Germline values: CDR1 MNHEY, CDR2 SVGAGI. This CDR3 contains 12 residues. The CDR3 protein is CASGDRAGEQYF. Written as DNA, the CDR3 is TGTGCCAGCGGGGACAGGGCGGGCGAGCAGTACTTC.

This clone was counted a few times. The rearrangement links TRBV10-1 to TRBJ2-7; TRBD2 aligns across 8 bases. CDR1 is WNHNN and CDR2 is SYGVQD in the germline V gene (reference sequence). The trim removed 5 bases at V and 0 bases at J, leaving 3 bases unmatched. The CDR3 spans 14 residues. The CDR3 here is CASSRGGSSYEQYF. CDR3 DNA: TGCGCCAGCAGTCGGGGGGGGAGCTCCTACGAGCAGTACTTC.

The chain has TRBV5-1 and TRBJ1-2, with D perhaps matching TRBD1 (5 bases). Trimming removed 3 bases at V and 2 bases at J, with 14 bases between. CDR1 SGHRS and CDR2 YFSETQ come from the germline V gene. CDR3 length: 15 residues. The CDR3 nucleotides are TGCGCCAGCAGCTCGGGACCGCTTGGAAACTATGGCTACACCTTC. Translation gives CASSSGPLGNYGYTF. Supplemented by reference TRBV5-1 and TRBJ1-2, the full variable domain reads KAGVTQTPRYLIKTRGQQVTLSCSPISGHRSVSWYQQTPGQGLQFLFEYFSETQRNKGNFPGRFSGRQFSNSRSEMNVSTLELGDSALYLCASSSGPLGNYGYTFGSGTRLTVV.

This clone was picked up one time. The chain combines TRBV7-8 with TRBJ2-3, with D tentatively TRBD1 (6 bases). Trimming removed 1 base at V and 4 bases at J, with 9 bases between. Germline CDR1 reads SGHVS; CDR2 reads FQNEAQ. The CDR3 loop spans 14 amino acids. CDR3 DNA: TGTGCCAGCAGCTTAGACAGGGCCGCAGATACGCAGTATTTT. It is translated as CASSLDRAADTQYF.

V gene TRBV21-1 combines with J gene TRBJ1-2; TRBD1, the table's D call, was not compared with the DNA. TRBV21-1 is listed as a pseudogene. The CDR3 loop spans 11 amino acids. The CDR3 protein is CALTGNYGYTF. Here the CDR3 DNA reads TGTGCTCTGACAGGGAACTATGGCTACACCTTC.

The sample holds a few counts of this clone. The gene calls are TRBV7-2 and TRBJ1-5; D perhaps matches TRBD1 (6 bases). The CDR3 consists of 14 residues. V was shortened by 1 base and J by 6 bases, with 10 bases between the two germline ends. The germline V gene encodes CDR1 SGHTA and CDR2 FQGNSA. The CDR3 DNA is TGTGCCAGCAGCTTAGGGAACAGGGCTCAGCCCCAGCATTTT. Residues: CASSLGNRAQPQHF.

The V call is TRBV19, the J call TRBJ2-2; 8 bases map to TRBD1. V was pared by 11 bases and J by 2 bases, with 13 bases of the junction left unmatched. The length of the CDR3 is 16 residues. Germline loops: CDR1 LNHDA, CDR2 SQIVND (reference sequence). DNA for the CDR3: TGTGCCTCCCAAACCCCCAGGGGGCCCAACACCGGGGAGCTGTTTTTT. Its protein product is CASQTPRGPNTGELFF.